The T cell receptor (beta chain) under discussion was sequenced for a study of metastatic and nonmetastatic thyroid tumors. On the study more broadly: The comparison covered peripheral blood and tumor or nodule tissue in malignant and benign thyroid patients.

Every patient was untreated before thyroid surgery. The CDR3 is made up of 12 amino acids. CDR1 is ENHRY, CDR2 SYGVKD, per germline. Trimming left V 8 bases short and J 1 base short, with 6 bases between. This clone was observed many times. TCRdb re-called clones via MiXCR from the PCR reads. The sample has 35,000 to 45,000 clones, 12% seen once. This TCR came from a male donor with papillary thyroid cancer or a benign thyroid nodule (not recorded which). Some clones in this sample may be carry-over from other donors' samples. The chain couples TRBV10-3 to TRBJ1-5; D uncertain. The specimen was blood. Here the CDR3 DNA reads TGTGCCATCTCTCCCAGCAATCAGCCCCAGCATTTT. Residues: CAISPSNQPQHF.